The present T cell receptor (beta chain) was sequenced within a study of cytomegalovirus exposure and HLA in healthy donors (dated by TCRdb to between 2016 and 2019). About the investigation overall: An earlier analysis of around 600 of the donors reported approximately 270 Gb of sequence data and around 110 million unique TCR beta sequences from about 179 million T cells. Donor age, sex, ethnicity and CMV serostatus were compiled together with the repertoire data. A later analysis re-analyzed previously published TCR beta repertoires from roughly 600 donors and added high-resolution HLA genotyping to study TCR occurrence patterns. The study was designed to test whether signatures of past pathogen exposure could be identified by cataloging public T cell receptors. Genome-wide SNP genotypes for about 55% of the roughly 670 donors were used in a later genetic analysis, which treated that subset as a discovery cohort. All discovery cohort repertoires had been generated on a single sequencing platform. The study profiled the T cell repertoires of 550 to 700 subjects by immunosequencing and related them to cytomegalovirus serostatus. About 300 gigabases of sequencing data and approximately 84 million unique TCR sequences were included in an early release covering roughly 700 HLA-typed donors. The number of donors typed differed by locus, with roughly 629-640 for A, B, C, DRB1 and DQB1, roughly 520 for DQA1, 600 to 610 for DPA1, and approximately 470 for DPB1. An earlier analysis of several hundred of the donors applied high-throughput TCR beta sequencing to assess whether each TCR beta V gene segment acted as functional or pseudogenic. The genetic ancestry cluster associated with self-reported Caucasian donors included 81% of the 398 genotyped donors. Besides the first cohort of more than 650 subjects, a separate validation cohort made up of over 95 different subjects was used. The study combined high-throughput TCR immunosequencing, statistical association of individual TCRs with disease status, and machine learning to predict cytomegalovirus infection status. HLA typing covered class I and class II loci at four-digit resolution. Roughly 5 DR-DQ haplotypes were treated as single units for association and clustering because of strong linkage in the cohort. In the later analysis, no new phenotypic data were used to find candidate immune exposures; instead, reliance was placed on TCR beta sequences and their occurrence across donors. On average, 235,054 unique TCR beta nucleotide sequences were sequenced per donor among about 400 genotyped donors of the cohort, with roughly 18% of those sequences being non-productive.

The cohort comprised 670 or so healthy bone marrow donors. At the time of sampling, every cohort member was nominally healthy, though immune exposures that went unrecorded were likely present. The donor tested CMV seronegative and was one of the 352 seronegative cohort members. Each donor provided a peripheral blood sample, and peripheral blood mononuclear cells were used for TCR beta sequencing. The Qiagen DNeasy Blood Extraction Kit was used to extract genomic DNA from the blood cell samples. The library was built by means of the immunoSEQ multiplex PCR assay. For the multiplex PCR, a mixture combining 60 forward primers for TCR Vbeta segments and 13 reverse primers for TCR Jbeta segments was used. Amplification of the CDR3 region of rearranged TCR beta genes was performed with a multiplex PCR assay on genomic DNA. On the Illumina HiSeq System, the amplified TCR beta libraries were sequenced as 87-base-pair reads. The authors' pipeline ran thus. In a later analysis, some 80 million unique TCR beta chains were counted across the 500 to 700 repertoires, and about 9.9 million of these chains were shared by at least two donors. A nearest-neighbor algorithm error-corrected the raw reads and collapsed the reads into unique sequences, merging closely related sequences to remove PCR and sequencing errors. CDR3 sequences were aligned to IMGT reference sequences to assign V, D and J gene segments. For a sequence to be retained, a match of at least six nucleotides was required to both a V gene segment and a J gene segment. Rearrangements were classified as productive when the CDR3 lacked stop codons and remained in frame with V and J, and all other rearrangements were classified as non-productive. CDR3 was defined according to IMGT convention as the region running from the second conserved V-encoded cysteine to the conserved J-encoded phenylalanine. Sequences without an unambiguous match to a single V gene segment were excluded from the earlier analysis of about 630 of the donors. An earlier analysis of 550 to 650 of the donors classified V segments as functional when productive rearrangements were above 56.7% and as segregating when the standard deviation between donors was above 5%. To diagnose cytomegalovirus status from the catalog of TCR beta chain sequences, a statistical classification framework was built. In a later analysis, TCR nucleotide sequences were compared against IMGT/GENE-DB human TR gene sequences so that V and J genes could be assigned. Using the TCRdist pipeline, a later analysis assigned CDR3 sequences along with most-parsimonious VDJ recombination scenarios. In a later analysis, each TCR beta chain was defined by its CDR3 amino acid sequence together with its V-gene family, and reads without a unique V-gene family were excluded. A later analysis removed roughly 590 highly shared, low-generation-probability nucleotide sequences to deal with suspected cross-contamination and a sequencing artifact. A later analysis calculated a clonal expansion index for each public chain from normalized within-repertoire ranks of inferred template counts. Generation probabilities in a later analysis came from a VDJ recombination model fitted to out-of-frame rearrangements, and those results were checked against IGoR. In a later analysis, hypergeometric tests were used to score TCR-TCR, TCR-HLA and TCR-CMV co-occurrence, with a repertoire-size bias correction applied to TCR pairs. In a later analysis, false discovery rates were estimated by permuting HLA or CMV assignments 20 times. In a later analysis, co-occurring TCRs were grouped using DBSCAN, with TCRdist sequence similarity added in when clustering inside HLA-allele-positive subsets. Co-occurrence clustering excluded repertoires with fewer than 30,000 or more than 120,000 public chains, plus five with anomalous nucleotide sharing. Imported from immuneACCESS, the table was reduced by TCRdb to in-frame sequences with V and J called. These copies leave out some clones; in studies compared against another copy, an unresolved V gene accounts for under half, and the cause of the remainder is not known. From that table come the V and J calls and clone size; the DNA was used to work out D and trimming. A total of 310,000 or so clones appear in this sample, roughly 90% of them only once. The top ten constitute around 2.1% of the sample.

A remark on this clone: No cognate antigen has been identified for it. No qualities accompany the bases; no much larger clone lies one base away.

Results the study describes overall, beyond this receptor: A later analysis found that most CMV-associated TCR beta chains appeared HLA-restricted, with HLA associations seemingly driven largely by CMV exposure. In vitro tests confirmed that a few of the cytomegalovirus-associated TCR beta chains recognize cytomegalovirus antigens. Compared with the approximately 670-donor mean, donors in an Asian-associated ancestry cluster had fewer N-insertions in productive TCRs, according to a later genetic analysis. When HLA alleles, especially DR and DQ, strongly co-occurred, attributing TCR associations to individual alleles was difficult. A total of 150 to 200 TCR beta chains were listed by the study as associated with cytomegalovirus. The classifier was reported to diagnose cytomegalovirus status with high specificity and sensitivity in both the original and validation cohorts. A later analysis reported that several top co-occurrence clusters appeared linked to parvovirus B19, influenza, CMV and Epstein-Barr virus. A group of highly shared sequence variants was considered likely to be a technical artifact of the sequencing pipeline. While some public TCRs were present in many individuals, most TCR sequences turned up only very rarely across donors. According to the authors, the approach could potentially be generalized to other disease states and immunological phenotypes. Broadly in line with IMGT annotations, most TCR beta V segments showed up in productive rearrangements about 87% or about 30% of the time in an earlier analysis of around 600 of the donors. Because counts were too low, about 18 rarely observed V segments, including chromosome 9 orphons, were excluded from the earlier analysis of some 540 of the donors. Some IMGT-functional V segments, including TRBV6-2 and TRBV6-3, could not be told apart with the 87-base-pair reads, so those segments were excluded. In a later analysis, the rate of TCR association differed among HLA loci, with DRB1 alleles having the most associated TCRs and HLA-C alleles having the fewest. Compared with equally common non-associated chains, HLA-associated TCR beta chains in a later analysis were more clonally expanded and had lower generation probabilities. A further reported finding was that TCR beta sequences accurately predicted the HLA-A and HLA-B alleles for most subjects in the first cohort. For the cohort, immune exposure information was limited to CMV serostatus. Presence/absence analyses assumed roughly uniform sequencing depth across donors, an assumption that may not hold. Linkage disequilibrium might explain the correlated functional status among segregating V segments, but an unknown experimental factor could not be excluded. V-gene and J-gene trimming of TCR beta chains was associated with a missense DCLRE1C variant in a later genetic analysis, and the association was replicated in an independent cohort. The cohort was sequenced for TCR beta chains only, and without alpha or paired-chain data the features that could be detected were limited. At a false discovery rate of 0.05, a later analysis linked about 16,000 TCR beta sequences to specific HLA alleles. Because HLA typing was missing for some donors at each locus, association tests included only the typed subset.

Sequences SGHVS (CDR1) and FQNEAQ (CDR2) are obtained from the germline V gene. Trimming at the junction amounts to 4 bases on V and 7 bases on J, and the germline ends lie 22 bases apart. From the cysteine up to the phenylalanine, the CDR3 has a length of 17 residues. Left in the record is the CDR3 DNA by itself, 51 bases read in frame from the first base. This clonotype originated in a woman aged 18-29 years in good health and CMV-seronegative. The rearranged segments are TRBV7-8 and TRBJ1-4; TRBD1 is a possible D gene, resting on 5 matching bases. The sequencing input was PBMCs. The CDR3 sequence is CASSSQDSRPIGEKLFF. The nucleotide sequence is given as TGTGCCAGCAGCTCTCAAGACAGCAGACCGATCGGTGAAAAACTGTTTTTT.